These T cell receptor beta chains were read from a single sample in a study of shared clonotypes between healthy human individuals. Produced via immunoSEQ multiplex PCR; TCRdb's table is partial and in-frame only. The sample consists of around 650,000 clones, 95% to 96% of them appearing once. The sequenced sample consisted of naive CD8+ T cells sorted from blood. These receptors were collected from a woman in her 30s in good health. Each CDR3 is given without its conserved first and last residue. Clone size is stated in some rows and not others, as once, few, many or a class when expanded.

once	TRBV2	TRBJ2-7	ASSESRDNSYEQY
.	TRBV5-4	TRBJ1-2	ASSLAESRDYGYT
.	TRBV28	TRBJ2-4	ASSLPREGAKNIQY
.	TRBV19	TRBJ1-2	ASSTGGPPGYT
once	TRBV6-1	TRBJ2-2	ASMSGELF
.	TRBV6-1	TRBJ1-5	ASSDFYSLSQPQH
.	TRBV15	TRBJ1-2	ATSPREGYYGYT
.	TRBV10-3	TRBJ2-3	ATRLPSTDTQY
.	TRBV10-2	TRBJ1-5	ASSESGSGGSQPQH
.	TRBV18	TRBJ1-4	ASSLGGRHKTNEKLF
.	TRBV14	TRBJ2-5	ASRSRSRETQY
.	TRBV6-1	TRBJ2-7	ASSEIDRSHEQY
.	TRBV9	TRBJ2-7	ASSPEGTASYEQY
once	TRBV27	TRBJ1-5	ASSLAGSNQPQH
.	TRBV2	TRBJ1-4	ASTAPGRVNEKLF
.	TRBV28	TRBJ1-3	ASSFPLTTDRTYGAGGNTIY
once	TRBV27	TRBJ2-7	ASRTGGSEQY
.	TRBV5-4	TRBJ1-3	ASSRVGSGNTIY
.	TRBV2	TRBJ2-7	ASSEGGNEQY
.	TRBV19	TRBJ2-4	ASSTAGVLAKNIQY
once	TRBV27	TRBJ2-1	ASSLGHWGNEQF
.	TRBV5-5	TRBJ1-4	ASSLAQATNEKLF
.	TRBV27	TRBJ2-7	ASSLLHAGGFDEQY
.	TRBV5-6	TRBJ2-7	ASSLVTSGRTEQY
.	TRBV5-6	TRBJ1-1	ASSWGTGTEAF
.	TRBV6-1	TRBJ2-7	ASSAGGSYEQY
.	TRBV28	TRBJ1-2	ASSLTGSRYGYT
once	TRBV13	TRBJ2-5	ASSLGSAGDRETQY
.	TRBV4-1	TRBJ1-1	ASSQDLGTEAF
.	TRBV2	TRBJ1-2	ASRGRSSGYT
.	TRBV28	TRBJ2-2	ASSRWTPATGELF
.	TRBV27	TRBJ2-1	ASNSGTSSYNEQF
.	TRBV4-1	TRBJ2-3	ASSQRTPNTDTQY
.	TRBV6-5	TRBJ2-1	ASNRGGSRYEQF
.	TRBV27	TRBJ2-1	ASSQGSYNEQF
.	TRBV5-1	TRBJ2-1	ASSLAGLYYNEQF
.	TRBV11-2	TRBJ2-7	ASSFGTGGHEQY
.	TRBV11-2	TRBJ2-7	ASSLGAGASYEQY
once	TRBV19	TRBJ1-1	ASSIGGFTEAF
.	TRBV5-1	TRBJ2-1	ASSLEIWDGRNGDEQF
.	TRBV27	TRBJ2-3	ASSPRRTGGSDTQY
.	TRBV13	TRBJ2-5	ASSDGLAESSQY
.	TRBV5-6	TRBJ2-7	ASRHAGSSYEQY
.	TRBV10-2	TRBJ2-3	ASRPAARLVSTDTQY
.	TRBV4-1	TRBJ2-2	ASRYARDRGLYGELF
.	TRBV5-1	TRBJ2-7	ASSGTSGSFHEQY
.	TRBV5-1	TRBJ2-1	GTGTGGSRWSYNEQF
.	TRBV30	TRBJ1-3	AFQGQASGNTIY
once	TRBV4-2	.	ASSLGLAGDEQY
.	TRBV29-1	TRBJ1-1	SASTGMNTEAF
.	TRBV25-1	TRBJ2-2	ASRGLNTGELF
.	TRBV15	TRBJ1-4	ATSRASNEKLF
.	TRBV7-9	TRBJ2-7	ASSREGGYEQY
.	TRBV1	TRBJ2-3	TSSQDLRASGRGDTQY
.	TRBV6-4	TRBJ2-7	ASRHCSGRVVDEQY
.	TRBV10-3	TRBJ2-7	AIRALTSYEQY
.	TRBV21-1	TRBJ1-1	ASSKRQGRNTEAF
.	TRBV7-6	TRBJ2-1	ASSLEGNEQF
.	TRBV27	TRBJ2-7	ASSYEPTYYEQY
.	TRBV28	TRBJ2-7	ASSLFGGEYYEQY